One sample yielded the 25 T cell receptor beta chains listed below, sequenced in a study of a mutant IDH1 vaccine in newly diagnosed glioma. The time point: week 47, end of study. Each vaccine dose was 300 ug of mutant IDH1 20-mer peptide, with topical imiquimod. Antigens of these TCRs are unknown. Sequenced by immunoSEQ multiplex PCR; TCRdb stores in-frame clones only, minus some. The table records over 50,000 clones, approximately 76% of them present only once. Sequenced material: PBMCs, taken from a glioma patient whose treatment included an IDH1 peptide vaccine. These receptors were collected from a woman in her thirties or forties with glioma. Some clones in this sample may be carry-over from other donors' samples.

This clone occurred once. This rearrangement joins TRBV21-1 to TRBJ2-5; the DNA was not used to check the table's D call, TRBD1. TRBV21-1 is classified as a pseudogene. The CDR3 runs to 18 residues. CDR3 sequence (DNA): TGTGCCAGCAGTTCACGGGACAGGACCACAGTAGGCCAAGAGACCCAGTACTTC. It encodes CASSSRDRTTVGQETQYF.

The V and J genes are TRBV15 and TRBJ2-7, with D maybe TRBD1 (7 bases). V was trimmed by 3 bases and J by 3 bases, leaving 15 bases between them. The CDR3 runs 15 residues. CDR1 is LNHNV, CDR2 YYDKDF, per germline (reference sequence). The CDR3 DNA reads TGTGCCACCAGCAGGGGTCCAGGGGGGATCTACGAGCAGTACTTC. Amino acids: CATSRGPGGIYEQYF.

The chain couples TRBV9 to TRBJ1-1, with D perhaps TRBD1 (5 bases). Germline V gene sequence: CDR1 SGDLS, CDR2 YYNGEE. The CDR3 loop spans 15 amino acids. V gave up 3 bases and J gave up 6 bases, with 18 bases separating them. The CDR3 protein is CASSGFRGRASEAFF. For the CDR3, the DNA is TGTGCCAGCAGCGGATTCCGGGGCCGGGCGTCTGAAGCTTTCTTT.

The CDR3 nucleotides read TGTGCCAGCAGCTTAGGGCCTATAAACTATGGCTACACCTTC. Translation gives CASSLGPINYGYTF. The chain carries TRBV7-2 and TRBJ1-2; D not certain. V dropped 1 base and J dropped 2 bases, with 8 bases sitting between them. In germline, CDR1 is SGHTA, CDR2 FQGNSA. The CDR3 spans 14 residues. Complete variable domain (other parts from reference TRBV7-2 and TRBJ1-2): GAGVSQSPSNKVTEKGKDVELRCDPISGHTALYWYRQSLGQGLEFLIYFQGNSAPDKSGLPSDRFSAERTGGSVSTLTIQRTQQEDSAVYLCASSLGPINYGYTFGSGTRLTVV.

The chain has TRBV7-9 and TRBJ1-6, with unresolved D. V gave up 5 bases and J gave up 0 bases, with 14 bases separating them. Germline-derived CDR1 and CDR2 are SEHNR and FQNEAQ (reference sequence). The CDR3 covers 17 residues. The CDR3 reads CASSPRPTSSYNSPLHF. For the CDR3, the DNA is TGTGCCAGCAGCCCCCGACCGACGAGCTCCTATAATTCACCCCTCCACTTT.

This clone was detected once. CDR3 in amino acids: CASSEPPPTGISYEQYF. The CDR3 coding sequence is TGTGCCAGCAGTGAACCCCCACCCACAGGGATCTCCTACGAGCAGTACTTC. V gene TRBV6-1 combines with J gene TRBJ2-7; a weak D match, TRBD1 (6 bases). This CDR3 has 17 residues. Trimming removed 2 bases from V and 0 bases from J, with 17 bases in between. The germline V gene encodes CDR1 MNHNS and CDR2 SASEGT.

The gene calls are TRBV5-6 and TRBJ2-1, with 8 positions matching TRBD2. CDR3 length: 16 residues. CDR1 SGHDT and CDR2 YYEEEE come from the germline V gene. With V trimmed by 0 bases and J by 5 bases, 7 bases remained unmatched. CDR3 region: CASSLAGLAGDNEQFF. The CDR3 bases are TGTGCCAGCAGCTTGGCCGGCCTAGCGGGTGACAATGAGCAGTTCTTC.

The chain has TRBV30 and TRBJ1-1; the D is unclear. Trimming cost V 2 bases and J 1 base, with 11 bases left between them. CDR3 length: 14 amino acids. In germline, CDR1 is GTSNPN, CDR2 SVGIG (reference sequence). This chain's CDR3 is CAWSTIVPNTEAFF. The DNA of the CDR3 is TGTGCCTGGAGTACGATAGTTCCGAACACTGAAGCTTTCTTT.

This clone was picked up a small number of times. This CDR3 is CASSELGDVYEQYF. CDR3 nucleotides: TGTGCCAGCAGTGAATTGGGGGACGTATACGAGCAGTACTTC. V gene TRBV6-1 combines with J gene TRBJ2-7, with D possibly called TRBD1 or TRBD2 (5 bases each). The CDR3 has 14 amino acids. Germline V gene sequence: CDR1 MNHNS, CDR2 SASEGT. V dropped 2 bases and J dropped 4 bases, with 12 bases sitting between them.

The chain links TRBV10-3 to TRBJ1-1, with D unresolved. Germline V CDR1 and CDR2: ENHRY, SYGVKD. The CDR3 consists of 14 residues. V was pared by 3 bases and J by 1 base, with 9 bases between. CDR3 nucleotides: TGTGCCATCAGTGATGGACGGGAGAACACTGAAGCTTTCTTT. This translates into CAISDGRENTEAFF.

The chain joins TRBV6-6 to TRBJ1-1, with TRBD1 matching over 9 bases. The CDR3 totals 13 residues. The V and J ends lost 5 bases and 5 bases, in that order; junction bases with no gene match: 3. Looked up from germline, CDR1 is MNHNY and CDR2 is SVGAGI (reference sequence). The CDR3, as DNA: TGTGCCAGCAGTGACAGGGGGAGTACTGAAGCTTTCTTT. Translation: CASSDRGSTEAFF.

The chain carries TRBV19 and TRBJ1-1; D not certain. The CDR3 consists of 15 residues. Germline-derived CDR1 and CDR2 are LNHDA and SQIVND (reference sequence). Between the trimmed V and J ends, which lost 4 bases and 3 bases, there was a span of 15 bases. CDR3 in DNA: TGTGCCAGTAGTAAGAGCCCGCACTCGGACACTGAAGCTTTCTTT. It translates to CASSKSPHSDTEAFF.

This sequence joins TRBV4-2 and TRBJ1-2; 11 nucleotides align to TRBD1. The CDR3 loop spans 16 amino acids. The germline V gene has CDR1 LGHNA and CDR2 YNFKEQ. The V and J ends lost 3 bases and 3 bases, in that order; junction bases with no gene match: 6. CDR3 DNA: TGTGCCAGCAGCCATCAGGCGGGACAGGGGGACTATGGCTACACCTTC. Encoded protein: CASSHQAGQGDYGYTF.

The CDR3 DNA is TGCAGCGCCGAAAGGACAGGGAAGAATGAGCAGTTCTTC. Protein: CSAERTGKNEQFF. V gene TRBV29-1 combines with J gene TRBJ2-1, with 8 bases that match TRBD1. The CDR3 runs to 13 residues. Germline CDR1 is SQVTM and CDR2 is ANQGSEA. The V and J ends lost 7 bases and 7 bases, in that order; junction bases with no gene match: 9.

The CDR3 sequence is CAWSARDGTEAFF. In DNA form, the CDR3 reads TGTGCCTGGAGTGCCAGGGATGGCACTGAAGCTTTCTTT. The V call is TRBV30, the J call TRBJ1-1, with a weak D call TRBD1 (5 bases). V was trimmed by 1 base and J by 4 bases, leaving 10 bases between them. The CDR3 extends over 13 amino acids. Germline loops: CDR1 GTSNPN, CDR2 SVGIG (reference sequence).

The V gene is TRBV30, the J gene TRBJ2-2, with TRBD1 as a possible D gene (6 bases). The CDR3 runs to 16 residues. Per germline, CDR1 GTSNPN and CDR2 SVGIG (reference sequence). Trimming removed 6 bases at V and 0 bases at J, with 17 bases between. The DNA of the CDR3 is TGTGCCTGTCCAAGGGGGTCTTCGGCGAACACCGGGGAGCTGTTTTTT. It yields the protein CACPRGSSANTGELFF.

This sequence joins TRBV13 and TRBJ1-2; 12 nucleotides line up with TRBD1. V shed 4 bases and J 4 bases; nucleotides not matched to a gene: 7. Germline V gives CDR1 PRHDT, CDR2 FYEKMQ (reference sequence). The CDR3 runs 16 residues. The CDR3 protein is CASSSGGDRGPYGYTF. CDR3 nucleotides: TGTGCCAGCAGCTCTGGGGGGGACAGGGGGCCCTATGGCTACACCTTC.

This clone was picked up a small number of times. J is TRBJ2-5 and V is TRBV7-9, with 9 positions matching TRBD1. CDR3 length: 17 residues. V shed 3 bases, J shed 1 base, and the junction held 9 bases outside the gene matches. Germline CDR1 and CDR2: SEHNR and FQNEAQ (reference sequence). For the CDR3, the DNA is TGTGCCAGCAGCTTTTACGCGGGACAGGGCTTCCAAGAGACCCAGTACTTC. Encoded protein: CASSFYAGQGFQETQYF.

The CDR3 protein is CASQTGGGTGELFF. CDR3 DNA: TGCGCCAGCCAAACAGGTGGAGGGACCGGGGAGCTGTTTTTT. This chain joins TRBV5-1 and TRBJ2-2, with a weak D call TRBD2 (6 bases). The CDR3 extends over 14 amino acids. V lost 7 bases and J lost 5, with 15 bases in between. Germline CDR1 SGHRS, CDR2 YFSETQ.

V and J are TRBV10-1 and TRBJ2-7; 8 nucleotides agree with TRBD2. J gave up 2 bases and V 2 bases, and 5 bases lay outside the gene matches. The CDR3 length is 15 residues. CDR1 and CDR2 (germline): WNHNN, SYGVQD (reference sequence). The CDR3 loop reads CASSEPSGGPYEQYF. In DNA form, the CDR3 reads TGCGCCAGCAGTGAGCCCAGCGGGGGCCCCTACGAGCAGTACTTC.

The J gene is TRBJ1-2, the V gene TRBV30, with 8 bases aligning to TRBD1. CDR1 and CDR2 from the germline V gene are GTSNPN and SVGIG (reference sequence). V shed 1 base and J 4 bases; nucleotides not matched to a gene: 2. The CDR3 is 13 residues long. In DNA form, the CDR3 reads TGTGCCTGGAGTGCTGGACAGGGCTATGGCTACACCTTC. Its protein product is CAWSAGQGYGYTF.

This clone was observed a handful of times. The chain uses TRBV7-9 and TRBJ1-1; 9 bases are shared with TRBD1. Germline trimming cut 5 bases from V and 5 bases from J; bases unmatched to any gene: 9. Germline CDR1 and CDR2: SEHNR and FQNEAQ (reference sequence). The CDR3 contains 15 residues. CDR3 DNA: TGTGCCAGCAGCAAAACCGGGACAGGGCAAACTGAAGCTTTCTTT. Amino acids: CASSKTGTGQTEAFF.

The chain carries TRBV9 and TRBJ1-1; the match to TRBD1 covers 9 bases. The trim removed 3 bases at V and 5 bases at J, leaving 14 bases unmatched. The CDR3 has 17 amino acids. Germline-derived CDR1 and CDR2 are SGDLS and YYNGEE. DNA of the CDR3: TGTGCCAGCAGCGCCGTCCCGGGACAGGGAAGGGGGACTGAAGCTTTCTTT. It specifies CASSAVPGQGRGTEAFF. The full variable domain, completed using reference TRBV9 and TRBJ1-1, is DSGVTQTPKHLITATGQRVTLRCSPRSGDLSVYWYQQSLDQGLQFLIQYYNGEERAKGNILERFSAQQFPDLHSELNLSSLELGDSALYFCASSAVPGQGRGTEAFFGQGTRLTVV.

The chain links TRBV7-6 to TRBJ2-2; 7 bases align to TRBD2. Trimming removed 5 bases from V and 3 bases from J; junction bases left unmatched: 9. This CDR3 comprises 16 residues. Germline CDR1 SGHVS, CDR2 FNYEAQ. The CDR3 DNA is TGTGCCAGCAGCCCCAGTTGGGGGGGGGACACCGGGGAGCTGTTTTTT. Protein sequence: CASSPSWGGDTGELFF. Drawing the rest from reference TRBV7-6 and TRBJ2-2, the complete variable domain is GAGVSQSPRYKVTKRGQDVALRCDPISGHVSLYWYRQALGQGPEFLTYFNYEAQQDKSGLPNDRFSAERPEGSISTLTIQRTEQRDSAMYRCASSPSWGGDTGELFFGEGSRLTVL.

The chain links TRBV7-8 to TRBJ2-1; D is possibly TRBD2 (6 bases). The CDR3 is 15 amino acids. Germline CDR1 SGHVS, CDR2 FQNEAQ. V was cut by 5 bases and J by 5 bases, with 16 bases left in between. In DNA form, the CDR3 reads TGTGCCAGCAGCGTATCCGGGACTGGGAACAATGAGCAGTTCTTC. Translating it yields CASSVSGTGNNEQFF.